These T cell receptor beta chains were read from a single sample in a study of blood T cell repertoires in COVID-19. Only in-frame clones appear in the TCRdb table, and some are missing; sequencing was by immunoSEQ multiplex PCR. The top ten hold roughly 24% of the sample, which has about 210,000 clones, about 88% seen once. Sequenced input: PBMCs or T cells enriched from blood (not recorded which). Source of these receptors: a woman aged 40 to 55 in a cohort exposed to, infected with or recovered from COVID-19 (not recorded which). CDR3s include the opening cysteine and the closing phenylalanine or tryptophan. Fields, in order: D gene, clone size, J gene, V gene, CDR3 DNA, CDR3 protein. The D gene is left open where the match is weak. Clone sizes are given selectively: once, few, many, or a class where the clone is expanded.

d_call: -
clone_size: -
j_call: TRBJ2-2
v_call: TRBV7-6
cdr3_nt: TGTGCCAGCAGCTTAGAGGGAGACACCGGGGAGCTGTTTTTT
cdr3_aa: CASSLEGDTGELFF

d_call: -
clone_size: -
j_call: TRBJ2-1
v_call: TRBV5-1
cdr3_nt: TGCGCCAGCAGCTTGGACTTTTTCCCCTACAATGAGCAGTTCTTC
cdr3_aa: CASSLDFFPYNEQFF

d_call: TRBD1
clone_size: -
j_call: TRBJ1-2
v_call: TRBV5-1
cdr3_nt: TGCGCCAGCAGCTTCCAGGGGGAGAACTATGGCTACACCTTC
cdr3_aa: CASSFQGENYGYTF

d_call: -
clone_size: -
j_call: TRBJ1-2
v_call: TRBV5-4
cdr3_nt: TGTGCCAGCAGCTACGGGAGGAACTATGGCTACACCTTC
cdr3_aa: CASSYGRNYGYTF

d_call: -
clone_size: -
j_call: TRBJ2-7
v_call: TRBV19
cdr3_nt: TGTGCCAGTAGTATAGAGGCCAGGTCCCCCTACGAGCAGTACTTC
cdr3_aa: CASSIEARSPYEQYF

d_call: TRBD2
clone_size: -
j_call: TRBJ2-1
v_call: TRBV9
cdr3_nt: TGTGCCAGCAGCGTAGCTACCTCGTTGGCTAGCGGGGAGCAGTTCTTC
cdr3_aa: CASSVATSLASGEQFF

d_call: TRBD2
clone_size: once
j_call: TRBJ2-5
v_call: TRBV7-9
cdr3_nt: TGTGCCAGCAGCTTACCCCGCATAGCGGGAGCACAAGAGACCCAGTACTTC
cdr3_aa: CASSLPRIAGAQETQYF

d_call: -
clone_size: -
j_call: TRBJ1-1
v_call: TRBV4-1
cdr3_nt: TGCGCCAGCAGCCAATCGGGAGGAAACACTGAAGCTTTCTTT
cdr3_aa: CASSQSGGNTEAFF

d_call: -
clone_size: -
j_call: TRBJ2-7
v_call: TRBV3-1/TRBV3-2
cdr3_nt: TGTGCCAGCAGCCAAGACAGGGCCTGGGAGCAGTACTTC
cdr3_aa: CASSQDRAWEQYF

d_call: -
clone_size: -
j_call: TRBJ1-1
v_call: TRBV9
cdr3_nt: TGTGCCAGCAGCGTAGATAACAGGGAAGGGAGTGGAGCTTTCTTT
cdr3_aa: CASSVDNREGSGAFF

d_call: TRBD2
clone_size: few
j_call: TRBJ2-7
v_call: TRBV19
cdr3_nt: TGTGCCAGTAGATACATCGCGGGAGGTCCTTACGAGCAGTACTTC
cdr3_aa: CASRYIAGGPYEQYF

d_call: TRBD1
clone_size: -
j_call: TRBJ2-3
v_call: TRBV24-1
cdr3_nt: TGTGCCACCAGTATTGGACAGGGGCGTACAGATACGCAGTATTTT
cdr3_aa: CATSIGQGRTDTQYF

d_call: TRBD2
clone_size: -
j_call: TRBJ2-1
v_call: TRBV2
cdr3_nt: TGTGCCAGCAGTGATCCCTTAGCGGGAGTAGGCAATGAGCAGTTCTTC
cdr3_aa: CASSDPLAGVGNEQFF

d_call: TRBD2
clone_size: -
j_call: TRBJ2-1
v_call: TRBV27
cdr3_nt: TGTGCCAGCAGTTTAGCTAGCGGGGATTACAATGAGCAGTTCTTC
cdr3_aa: CASSLASGDYNEQFF

d_call: -
clone_size: -
j_call: TRBJ2-3
v_call: TRBV10-2
cdr3_nt: TGCGCCAGCAGGGACTACGGTAGCACAGATACGCAGTATTTT
cdr3_aa: CASRDYGSTDTQYF

d_call: -
clone_size: -
j_call: TRBJ2-2
v_call: TRBV24-1
cdr3_nt: TGTGCCACCAGAGGGGGATCCGGGGAGCTGTTTTTT
cdr3_aa: CATRGGSGELFF

d_call: -
clone_size: -
j_call: TRBJ2-3
v_call: TRBV5-1
cdr3_nt: TGCGCCAGCAGCCGATCGGGGGGCGCAGATACGCAGTATTTT
cdr3_aa: CASSRSGGADTQYF

d_call: -
clone_size: -
j_call: TRBJ2-5
v_call: TRBV18
cdr3_nt: TGTGCCAGCTCTGTCGATAGCCCGGGGACCCAGTACTTC
cdr3_aa: CASSVDSPGTQYF

d_call: -
clone_size: -
j_call: TRBJ1-3
v_call: TRBV18
cdr3_nt: TGTGCCAGCTCCCCCATGGAGGGGATATTCTCTGGAAACACCATATATTTT
cdr3_aa: CASSPMEGIFSGNTIYF

d_call: -
clone_size: -
j_call: TRBJ2-1
v_call: TRBV4-1
cdr3_nt: TGCGCCAGCAGCCAAGAATTGTGGACAGACAATGAGCAGTTCTTC
cdr3_aa: CASSQELWTDNEQFF

d_call: TRBD1
clone_size: -
j_call: TRBJ1-1
v_call: TRBV9
cdr3_nt: TGTGCCAGCAGCGTCCAGGGGGAATCTGAAGCTTTCTTT
cdr3_aa: CASSVQGESEAFF

d_call: -
clone_size: once
j_call: TRBJ1-2
v_call: TRBV19
cdr3_nt: TGTGCCAGTACCTCGGGAGGGGGCTACACCTTC
cdr3_aa: CASTSGGGYTF

d_call: -
clone_size: once
j_call: TRBJ1-5
v_call: TRBV28
cdr3_nt: TGTGCCAGCAGCTTTGCCAGATCAGGAAATAGCAATCAGCCCCAGCATTTT
cdr3_aa: CASSFARSGNSNQPQHF

d_call: -
clone_size: -
j_call: TRBJ1-3
v_call: TRBV7-9
cdr3_nt: TGTGCCAGCAGCCCGACAGGATCCAGCTCTGGAAACACCATATATTTT
cdr3_aa: CASSPTGSSSGNTIYF